The sequence of this TCR beta chain was determined in a study of radiotherapy plus CTLA-4 blockade in lung cancer. CDR3 length: 13 residues. The V end lost 0 bases, the J end lost 0 bases, and 3 bases lay between the germline ends. Germline V gene lookup returns CDR1 SGHTA and CDR2 FQGNSA. The table came from immunoSEQ multiplex PCR; TCRdb's copy has only in-frame clones and leaves some out. The sample carries about 81,000 clones, about three quarters recorded once. Alongside CTLA-4 blockade with ipilimumab, patients with chemo-refractory metastatic non-small-cell lung cancer received focal radiation.

This receptor was identified in a human donor with non-small cell lung cancer that progressed on radiotherapy plus ipilimumab. Sequencing was performed on peripheral blood, taken from a patient treated with radiotherapy plus ipilimumab. V is TRBV7-2 and J is TRBJ2-7; D is undetermined. The CDR3 DNA is TGTGCCAGCAGCTTAGCCAACTCCTACGAGCAGTACTTC. It specifies CASSLANSYEQYF. Variable domain in full (rest from reference TRBV7-2 and TRBJ2-7): GAGVSQSPSNKVTEKGKDVELRCDPISGHTALYWYRQSLGQGLEFLIYFQGNSAPDKSGLPSDRFSAERTGGSVSTLTIQRTQQEDSAVYLCASSLANSYEQYFGPGTRLTVT.